This T cell receptor (beta chain) was recorded in a study of blood T cell repertoires in COVID-19. Whole-study context: In each case, the material was cDNA or gDNA derived from T cells, B-cell-depleted T cells, or PBMCs.

From germline, CDR1 is LNHNV and CDR2 YYDKDF (reference sequence). The CDR3 consists of 14 residues. The V end was cut by 0 bases, the J end by 6 bases, with 11 bases between. This clone was picked up one time. Under the authors' procedure: Estimated nucleated cell counts came from reference gene primer amplification. Method: immunoSEQ multiplex PCR; TCRdb's copy keeps in-frame clones and lacks some. That table is the source of V, J and clone size, and D and trimming were worked out from the DNA. The data contain hundreds of thousands of clones, around 82% of them singletons. The material sequenced was peripheral blood. The sequence came from a woman between 40 and 50 years old with active or convalescent COVID-19. V usage is TRBV15 and J usage is TRBJ1-1; a possible D gene is TRBD1 (5 bases). CDR3 nucleotide sequence: TGTGCCACCAGCAGAGATCCAGGGTCCGCTGAAGCTTTCTTT. Protein product: CATSRDPGSAEAFF.